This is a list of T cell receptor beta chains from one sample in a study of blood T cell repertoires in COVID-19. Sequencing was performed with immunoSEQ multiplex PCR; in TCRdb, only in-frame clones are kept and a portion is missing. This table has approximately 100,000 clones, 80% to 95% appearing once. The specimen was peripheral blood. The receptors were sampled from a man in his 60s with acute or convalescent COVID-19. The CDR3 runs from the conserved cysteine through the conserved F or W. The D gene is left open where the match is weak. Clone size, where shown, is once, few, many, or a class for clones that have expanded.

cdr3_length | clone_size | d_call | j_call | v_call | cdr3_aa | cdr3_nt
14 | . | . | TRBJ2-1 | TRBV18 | CASSQGGSYNEQFF | TGTGCCAGCTCACAGGGGGGGTCCTACAATGAGCAGTTCTTC
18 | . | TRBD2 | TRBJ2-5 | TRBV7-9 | CASSFGLAGGYGEETQYF | TGTGCCAGCAGCTTTGGACTAGCGGGAGGGTACGGGGAAGAGACCCAGTACTTC
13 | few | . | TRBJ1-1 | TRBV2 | CATRDSMNTEAFF | TGTGCCACCAGAGATAGCATGAACACTGAAGCTTTCTTT
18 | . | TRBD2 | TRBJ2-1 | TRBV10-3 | CAISDFRASGGDYNEQFF | TGTGCCATCAGTGATTTTCGGGCTAGCGGGGGGGACTACAATGAGCAGTTCTTC
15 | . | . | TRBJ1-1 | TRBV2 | CASSRRRLMNTEAFF | TGTGCCAGCAGTAGAAGGCGGCTCATGAACACTGAAGCTTTCTTT
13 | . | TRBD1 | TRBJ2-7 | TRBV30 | CAWARDRGYEQYF | TGTGCCTGGGCCCGGGACAGGGGCTACGAGCAGTACTTC
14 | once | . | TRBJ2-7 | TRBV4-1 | CASSQDSRTREQYF | TGCGCCAGCAGCCAAGATAGCCGTACCCGGGAGCAGTACTTC
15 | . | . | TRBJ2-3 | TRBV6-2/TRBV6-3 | CASSSSDTRADTQYF | TGTGCCAGCAGTTCCTCGGATACTAGGGCTGATACGCAGTATTTT
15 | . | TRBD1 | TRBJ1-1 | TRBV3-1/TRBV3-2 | CASSLRARGDTEAFF | TGTGCCAGCAGCCTCCGTGCCAGGGGGGACACTGAAGCTTTCTTT
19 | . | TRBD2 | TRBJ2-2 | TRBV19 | CASSSQAGLAGLNTGELFF | TGTGCCAGTAGTTCACAAGCGGGACTAGCGGGCCTAAACACCGGGGAGCTGTTTTTT
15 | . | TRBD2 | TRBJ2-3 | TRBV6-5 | CASFAAGGITDTQYF | TGTGCCAGCTTTGCTGCGGGAGGGATCACAGATACGCAGTATTTT
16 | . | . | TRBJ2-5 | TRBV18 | CASSPDSTLGQETQYF | TGTGCCAGCTCACCAGACAGTACCCTGGGCCAAGAGACCCAGTACTTC
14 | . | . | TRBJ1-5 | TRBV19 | CASSQGNGNQPQHF | TGTGCCAGTAGCCAGGGGAATGGCAATCAGCCCCAGCATTTT
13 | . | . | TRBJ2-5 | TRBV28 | CATAPVVAETQYF | TGTGCCACAGCCCCCGTGGTAGCAGAGACCCAGTACTTC
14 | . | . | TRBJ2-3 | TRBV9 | CASSVEQSTDTQYF | TGTGCCAGCAGCGTAGAACAGAGCACAGATACGCAGTATTTT
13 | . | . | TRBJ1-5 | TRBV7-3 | CASSLAGGQPQHF | TGTGCCAGCAGCTTAGCGGGCGGCCAGCCCCAGCATTTT
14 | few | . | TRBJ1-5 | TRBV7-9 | CASSPEGANQPQHF | TGTGCCAGCAGCCCTGAAGGGGCAAATCAGCCCCAGCATTTT